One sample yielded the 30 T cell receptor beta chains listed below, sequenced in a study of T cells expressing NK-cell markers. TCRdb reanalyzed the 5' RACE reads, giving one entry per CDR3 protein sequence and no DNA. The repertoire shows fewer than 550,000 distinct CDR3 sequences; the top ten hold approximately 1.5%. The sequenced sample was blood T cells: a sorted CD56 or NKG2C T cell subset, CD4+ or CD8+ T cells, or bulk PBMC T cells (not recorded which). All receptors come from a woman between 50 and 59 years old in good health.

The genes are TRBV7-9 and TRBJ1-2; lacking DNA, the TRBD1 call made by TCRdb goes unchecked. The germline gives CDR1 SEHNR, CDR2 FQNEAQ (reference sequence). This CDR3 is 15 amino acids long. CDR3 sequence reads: CASRTTGATNYGYTF.

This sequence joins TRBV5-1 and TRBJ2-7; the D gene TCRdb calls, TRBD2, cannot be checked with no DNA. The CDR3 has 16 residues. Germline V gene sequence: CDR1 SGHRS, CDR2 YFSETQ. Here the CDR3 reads CASRSAPGLDQYEQYF.

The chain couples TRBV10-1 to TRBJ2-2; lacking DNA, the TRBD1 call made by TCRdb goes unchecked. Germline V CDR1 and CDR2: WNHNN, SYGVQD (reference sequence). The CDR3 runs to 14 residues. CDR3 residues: CASMGDRKSGELFF.

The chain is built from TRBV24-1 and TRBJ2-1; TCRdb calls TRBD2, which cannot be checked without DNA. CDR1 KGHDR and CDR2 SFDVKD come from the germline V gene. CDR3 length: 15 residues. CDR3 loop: CATSDQTGPYNEQFF.

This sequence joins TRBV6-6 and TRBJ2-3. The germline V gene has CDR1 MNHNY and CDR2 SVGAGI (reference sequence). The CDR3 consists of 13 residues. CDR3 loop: CASSYSNLDTQYF.

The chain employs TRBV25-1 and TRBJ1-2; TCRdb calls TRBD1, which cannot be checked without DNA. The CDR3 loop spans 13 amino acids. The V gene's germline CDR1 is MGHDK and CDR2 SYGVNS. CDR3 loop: CASSFWGIHGYTF.

Here the CDR3 reads CSVRPGTPTDTQYF. V and J are TRBV29-1 and TRBJ2-3; as DNA is missing, the TRBD1 call by TCRdb cannot be tested. The germline V gene encodes CDR1 SQVTM and CDR2 ANQGSEA. This CDR3 has 14 amino acids.

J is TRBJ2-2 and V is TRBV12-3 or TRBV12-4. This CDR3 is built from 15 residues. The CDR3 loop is CASSFLAGRGGELFF.

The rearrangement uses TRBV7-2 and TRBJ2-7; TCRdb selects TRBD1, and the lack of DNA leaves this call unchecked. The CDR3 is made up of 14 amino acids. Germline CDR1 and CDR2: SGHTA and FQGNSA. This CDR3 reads CASSLLPTGTEQYF.

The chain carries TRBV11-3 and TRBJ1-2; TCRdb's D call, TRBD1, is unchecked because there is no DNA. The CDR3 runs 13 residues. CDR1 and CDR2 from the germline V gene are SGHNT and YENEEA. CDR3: CASSPRRGDSYTF.

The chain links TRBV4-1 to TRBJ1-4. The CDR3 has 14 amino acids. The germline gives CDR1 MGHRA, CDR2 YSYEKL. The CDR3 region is CASSQVWINEKLFF.

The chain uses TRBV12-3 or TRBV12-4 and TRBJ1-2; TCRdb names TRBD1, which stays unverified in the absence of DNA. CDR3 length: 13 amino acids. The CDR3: CASSHSGGEGYTF.

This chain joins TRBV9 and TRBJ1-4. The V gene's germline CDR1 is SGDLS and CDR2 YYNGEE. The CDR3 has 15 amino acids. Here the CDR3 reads CASSVVPTAGEKLFF.

The CDR3 is CSARDMWRSSYEQYF. The chain joins TRBV20-1 to TRBJ2-7. The germline V gene encodes CDR1 DFQATT and CDR2 SNEGSKA (reference sequence). CDR3 length equals 15 residues.

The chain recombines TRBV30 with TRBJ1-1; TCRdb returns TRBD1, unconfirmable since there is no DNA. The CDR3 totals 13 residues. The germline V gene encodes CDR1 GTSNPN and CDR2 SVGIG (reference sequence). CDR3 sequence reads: CAWSVMRGTEAFF. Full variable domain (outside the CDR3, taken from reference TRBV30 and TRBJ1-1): SQTIHQWPATLVQPVGSPLSLECTVEGTSNPNLYWYRQAAGRGLQLLFYSVGIGQISSEVPQNLSASRPQDRQFILSSKKLLLSDSGFYLCAWSVMRGTEAFFGQGTRLTVV.

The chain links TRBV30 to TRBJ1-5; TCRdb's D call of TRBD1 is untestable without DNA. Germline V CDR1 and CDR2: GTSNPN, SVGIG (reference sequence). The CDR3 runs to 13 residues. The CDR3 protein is CAARVQGYQPQHF.

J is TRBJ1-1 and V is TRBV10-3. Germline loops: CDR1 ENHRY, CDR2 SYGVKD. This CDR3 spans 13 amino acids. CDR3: CAIRGLVNTEAFF.

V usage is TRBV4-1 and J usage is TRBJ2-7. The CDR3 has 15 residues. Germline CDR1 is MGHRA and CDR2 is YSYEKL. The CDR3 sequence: CASSQEEWAPYEQYF.

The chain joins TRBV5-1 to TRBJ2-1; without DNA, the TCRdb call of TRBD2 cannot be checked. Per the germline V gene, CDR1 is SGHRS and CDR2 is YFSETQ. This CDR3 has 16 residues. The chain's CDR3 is CASSLGAGGNYNEQFF. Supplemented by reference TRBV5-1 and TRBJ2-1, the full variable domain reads KAGVTQTPRYLIKTRGQQVTLSCSPISGHRSVSWYQQTPGQGLQFLFEYFSETQRNKGNFPGRFSGRQFSNSRSEMNVSTLELGDSALYLCASSLGAGGNYNEQFFGPGTRLTVL.

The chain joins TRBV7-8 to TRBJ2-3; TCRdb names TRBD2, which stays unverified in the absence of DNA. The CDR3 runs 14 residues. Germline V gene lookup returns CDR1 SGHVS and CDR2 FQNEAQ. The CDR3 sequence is CASIFEGRDGTQYF.

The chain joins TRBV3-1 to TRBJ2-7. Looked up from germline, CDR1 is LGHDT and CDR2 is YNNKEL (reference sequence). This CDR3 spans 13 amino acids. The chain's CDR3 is CASSQGSSYEQYF.

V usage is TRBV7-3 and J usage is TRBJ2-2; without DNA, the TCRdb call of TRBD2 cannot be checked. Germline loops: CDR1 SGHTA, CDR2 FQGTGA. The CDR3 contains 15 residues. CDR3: CASSPREEATGELFF. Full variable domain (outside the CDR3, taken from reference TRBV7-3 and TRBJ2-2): GAGVSQTPSNKVTEKGKYVELRCDPISGHTALYWYRQSLGQGPEFLIYFQGTGAADDSGLPNDRFFAVRPEGSVSTLKIQRTERGDSAVYLCASSPREEATGELFFGEGSRLTVL.

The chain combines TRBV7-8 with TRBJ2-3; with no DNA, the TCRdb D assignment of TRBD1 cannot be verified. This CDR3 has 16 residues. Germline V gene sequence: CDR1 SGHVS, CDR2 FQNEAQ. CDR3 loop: CASSKGPGQPTDTQYF. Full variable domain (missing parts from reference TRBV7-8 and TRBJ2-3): GAGVSQSPRYKVAKRGQDVALRCDPISGHVSLFWYQQALGQGPEFLTYFQNEAQLDKSGLPSDRFFAERPEGSVSTLKIQRTQQEDSAVYLCASSKGPGQPTDTQYFGPGTRLTVL.

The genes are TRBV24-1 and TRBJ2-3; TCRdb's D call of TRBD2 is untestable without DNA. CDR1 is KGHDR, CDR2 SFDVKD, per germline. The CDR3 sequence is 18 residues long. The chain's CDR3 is CATSELPGTSGRADTQYF.

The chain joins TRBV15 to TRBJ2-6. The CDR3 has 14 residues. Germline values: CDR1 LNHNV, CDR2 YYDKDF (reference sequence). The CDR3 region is CATDIAAGANVLTF.

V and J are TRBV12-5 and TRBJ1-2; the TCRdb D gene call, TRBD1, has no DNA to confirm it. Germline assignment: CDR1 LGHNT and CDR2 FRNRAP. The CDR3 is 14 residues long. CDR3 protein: CASGRDSSLWGYTF.

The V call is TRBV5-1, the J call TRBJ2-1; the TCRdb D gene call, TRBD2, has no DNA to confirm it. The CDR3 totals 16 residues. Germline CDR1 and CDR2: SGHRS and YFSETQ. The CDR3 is CASSPSGTLAGGEQFF.

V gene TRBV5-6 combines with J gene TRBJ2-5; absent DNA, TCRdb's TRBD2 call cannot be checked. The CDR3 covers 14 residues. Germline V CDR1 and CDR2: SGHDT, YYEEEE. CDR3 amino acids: CASSLSGTAGTQYF.

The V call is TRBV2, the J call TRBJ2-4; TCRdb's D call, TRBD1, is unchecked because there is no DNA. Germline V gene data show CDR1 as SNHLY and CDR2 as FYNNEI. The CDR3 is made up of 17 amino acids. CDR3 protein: CASREFMTGEGKNIQYF.

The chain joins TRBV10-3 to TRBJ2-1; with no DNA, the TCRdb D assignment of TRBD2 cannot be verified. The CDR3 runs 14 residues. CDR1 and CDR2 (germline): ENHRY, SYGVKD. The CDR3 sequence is CAIMPGLPYNEQFF.